One and the same sample provided the 8 T cell receptor beta chains below, sequenced in a study of T cell clonality in common variable immunodeficiency. Data came from immunoSEQ multiplex PCR; TCRdb stores just in-frame clones and leaves some out. Singletons are absent from the sample, which has tens of thousands of clones. The sequencing input was peripheral blood mononuclear cells. The receptor source for this set is a person aged 18-69 years in good health.

This clone appeared many times. The read terminates 3 residues ahead of where the CDR3 ends, so the germline J gene completes it. The chain has TRBV6-2 or TRBV6-3 and TRBJ1-1, with D perhaps TRBD1 (6 bases). The germline V and J ends were trimmed by 5 bases and 2 bases, with 9 bases remaining between them. In germline, CDR1 is MNHEY, CDR2 SVGEGT. This CDR3 has 13 amino acids. CDR3: CASSPRGNTEAFF. CDR3 DNA, as far as it was read: TGTGCCAGCAGTCCCAGGGGAAACACTGAA.

This clone was seen many times. With the read ending 3 residues before the CDR3 end, the germline J gene is used to fill in that end. The chain carries TRBV5-1 and TRBJ2-5; 8 bases fit TRBD1. CDR3 length: 16 residues. With V trimmed by 4 bases and J by 3 bases, 11 bases remained unmatched. The germline V gene encodes CDR1 SGHRS and CDR2 YFSETQ. CDR3 residues: CASSIRTGRSEETQYF. The DNA read from the CDR3 is TGCGCCAGCAGCATTCGGACAGGGAGGTCGGAAGAGACC.

This clone was seen a few times. The read ends 3 residues shy of where the CDR3 ends; the end is completed using the germline J gene. This rearrangement joins TRBV7-3 to TRBJ1-2; D not resolved. The CDR3 extends over 15 amino acids. The germline gives CDR1 SGHTA, CDR2 FQGTGA. The CDR3 is CASSLLAESSYDYTF. The CDR3 bases that were read are TGTGCCAGCAGCTTACTAGCGGAGAGCTCCTACGAC.

The table lists this clone with many counts. The sequenced CDR3 bases are TGCAGCGTTTCCGGGACTAGCGATCGGAGTGAG. This translates into CSVSGTSDRSE. From start to end, the CDR3 is CSVSGTSDRSEQFF. The chain couples TRBV29-1 to TRBJ2-1, with 10 bases that match TRBD2. The missing CDR3 end, 3 residues past where the read stops, is filled in from the germline J gene. The junction had 10 bases not matched to a gene; V was cut back by 5 bases and J by 9 bases. CDR1 is SQVTM, CDR2 ANQGSEA, per germline. The CDR3 sequence is 14 residues long.

This clone appeared many times. The read terminates 3 residues before the CDR3 end, so the remaining end is supplied by the germline J gene. The chain is built from TRBV15 and TRBJ2-1, with 7 bases that match TRBD2. Germline-derived CDR1 and CDR2 are LNHNV and YYDKDF (reference sequence). The V gene end was trimmed by 10 bases and the J gene end by 7 bases; junction bases not matched to a gene: 19. The CDR3 sequence is 16 residues long. The CDR3 bases that were read are TGTGCCAAACCATGGGTTTCGTGGGGGGGAGGTAATGAG. Translation: CAKPWVSWGGGNE. The whole CDR3 protein is CAKPWVSWGGGNEQFF.

This clone was detected many times. This CDR3 is CASSPTELAKNIQYF. The sequenced part of the CDR3 DNA is TGTGCCAGCAGCCCGACAGAGCTAGCCAAAAACATT. V usage is TRBV7-9 and J usage is TRBJ2-4; TRBD1 is a possible D gene (5 bases). From the germline J gene comes the end of the CDR3, since the read stops 3 residues before it. Germline V gene sequence: CDR1 SEHNR, CDR2 FQNEAQ (reference sequence). This CDR3 has 15 residues. Deletions cut 5 bases from V and 0 bases from J, with 11 bases between.

This clone was counted at least ten times. The read falls 3 residues short of the CDR3 end, and the missing part is taken from the germline J gene. The chain recombines TRBV7-3 with TRBJ2-1; 10 bases agree with TRBD1. Trimming took 5 bases from V and 7 from J; bases not matched to a gene: 14. CDR3 size: 17 residues. CDR1 is SGHTA and CDR2 is FQGTGA in the germline V gene. Incomplete CDR3 DNA: TGTGCCAGCAGCCCTTCCCCGGGGACAGGGGAGGGAAATGAG. Translated: CASSPSPGTGEGNE. The full-length CDR3 reads as CASSPSPGTGEGNEQFF.

This clone has a count of ten or more. The CDR3 region is CASKGVFLTNEKLFF. The covered CDR3 bases are TGTGCCAGTAAGGGGGTGTTTTTAACTAATGAAAAA. This chain links TRBV19 with TRBJ1-4; D possibly corresponds to TRBD1 (6 bases). The read stops 3 residues short of the end of the CDR3; the missing end is completed from the germline J gene. CDR3 size: 15 residues. Trimming took 7 bases from V and 1 from J, leaving 13 bases between them. Germline CDR1 LNHDA, CDR2 SQIVND (reference sequence). Full variable domain (outside the CDR3, taken from reference TRBV19 and TRBJ1-4): DGGITQSPKYLFRKEGQNVTLSCEQNLNHDAMYWYRQDPGQGLRLIYYSQIVNDFQKGDIAEGYSVSREKKESFPLTVTSAQKNPTAFYLCASKGVFLTNEKLFFGSGTQLSVL.